These 30 T cell receptor beta chains came from one sample sequenced in a study of shared clonotypes between healthy human individuals. Clones were read by immunoSEQ multiplex PCR, and TCRdb kept only the in-frame ones, dropping some. The data contain 2 million to 2.5 million clones, approximately 94% of them seen just once; the ten biggest clones take up less than 0.15%. Source material: naive CD4+ T cells sorted from blood. Stated subset: CD45RA+ positively selected. These receptors came from a man younger than 35 in good health.

This chain connects TRBV7-9 to TRBJ2-7, with D tentatively TRBD2 (6 bases). V gave up 3 bases and J gave up 2 bases, with 14 bases separating them. Germline V gene data show CDR1 as SEHNR and CDR2 as FQNEAQ (reference sequence). The CDR3 extends over 15 amino acids. For the CDR3, the DNA is TGTGCCAGCAGCTTCTCGGGAGCCCGAACCTACGAGCAGTACTTC. This codes for CASSFSGARTYEQYF.

The gene calls are TRBV23-1 and TRBJ1-4; TRBD1 is a possible D gene (5 bases). TRBV23-1 qualifies as an ORF whose function is uncertain. CDR3 length equals 18 residues. The V and J ends lost 4 bases and 1 base respectively, with 19 bases between them. The CDR3 nucleotides are TGCGCCAGCAGTCGTTCAACCGGGACCAATGGAACTAATGAAAAACTGTTTTTT. This translates into CASSRSTGTNGTNEKLFF.

The V gene is TRBV5-1, the J gene TRBJ1-1, with D maybe TRBD1 (6 bases). There are 15 residues in the CDR3. V lost 3 bases and J 0 bases, leaving 12 bases between the germline ends. Germline V gene sequence: CDR1 SGHRS, CDR2 YFSETQ. Here the CDR3 DNA reads TGCGCCAGCAGCTCCTCGGGGGGGCTGAACACTGAAGCTTTCTTT. Translated: CASSSSGGLNTEAFF.

The chain employs TRBV7-8 and TRBJ2-2; 11 nucleotides match TRBD1. The V gene end was trimmed by 10 bases and the J gene end by 3 bases; junction bases not matched to a gene: 7. The CDR3 length is 15 residues. CDR1 and CDR2 from the germline V gene are SGHVS and FQNEAQ. The CDR3 sequence is CANLGQGAYTGELFF. Written as DNA, the CDR3 is TGTGCCAACCTAGGACAGGGGGCTTACACCGGGGAGCTGTTTTTT.

The chain employs TRBV7-9 and TRBJ2-1; tentatively, D is TRBD1 (6 bases). The V gene's germline CDR1 is SEHNR and CDR2 FQNEAQ (reference sequence). The CDR3 runs 15 residues. V was trimmed by 5 bases and J by 3 bases, leaving 14 bases between them. CDR3 region: CASSQGLGDYNEQFF. The CDR3 nucleotides read TGTGCCAGCAGCCAGGGGCTAGGGGACTACAATGAGCAGTTCTTC.

CDR3 amino acids: CASSVAETEGQIQRRYGYTF. DNA for the CDR3: TGTGCCAGCAGCGTAGCCGAAACGGAGGGACAGATACAAAGGAGGTATGGCTACACCTTC. The chain combines TRBV9 with TRBJ1-2; 7 nucleotides match TRBD1. Unmatched junction bases numbered 22, after V lost 0 bases and J lost 5 bases. CDR3 length: 20 residues. Germline CDR1 is SGDLS and CDR2 is YYNGEE.

This clone was counted a single time. V is TRBV18 and J is TRBJ2-5, with 9 positions matching TRBD2. Germline values: CDR1 KGHSH, CDR2 LQKENI. The trim removed 4 bases at V and 5 bases at J, leaving 5 bases unmatched. The length of the CDR3 is 14 residues. The CDR3 coding sequence is TGTGCCAGCTCACATAGCGGGAGTCACGAGACCCAGTACTTC. This encodes CASSHSGSHETQYF. The full variable domain, with the rest looked up from reference TRBV18 and TRBJ2-5, is NAGVMQNPRHLVRRRGQEARLRCSPMKGHSHVYWYRQLPEEGLKFMVYLQKENIIDESGMPKERFSAEFPKEGPSILRIQQVVRGDSAAYFCASSHSGSHETQYFGPGTRLLVL.

This chain links TRBV18 with TRBJ2-7; the D call may be TRBD1 or TRBD2 (5 bases each). Germline CDR1 is KGHSH and CDR2 is LQKENI. This CDR3 is built from 12 residues. Trimming left V 6 bases short and J 6 bases short, with 12 bases between. The CDR3 DNA sequence: TGTGCCAGCTCTGAGACGGGACCCGAGCAGTACTTC. Its protein is CASSETGPEQYF.

Comment on this clone: Its ends do not fully match the called genes, so a read error is possible. The chain is built from TRBV7-9 and TRBJ2-1; no definite D call. CDR1 and CDR2 (germline): SEHNR, FQNEAQ (reference sequence). The CDR3 has 11 amino acids. CDR3 coding DNA: TGTGCCAGCAGCTTAGGGGTCCTCGAAATCTTC. This codes for CASSLGVLEIF.

This chain joins TRBV5-4 and TRBJ1-5, with 11 bases fitting TRBD1. Germline-derived CDR1 and CDR2 are SGHNT and YYREEE (reference sequence). V lost 4 bases, J lost 6 bases, and 6 bases stayed unmatched. The CDR3 loop spans 15 amino acids. CDR3 coding DNA: TGTGCCAGCAGCCCTGGACAGGGGGCGAGTCAGCCCCAGCATTTT. It translates to CASSPGQGASQPQHF.

The CDR3, as DNA: TGTGCCAGCAGCTCTGGACAGGGGGCAATAAAGACCCAGTACTTC. It translates to CASSSGQGAIKTQYF. The chain recombines TRBV7-9 with TRBJ2-5, with 11 nucleotides matching TRBD1. The CDR3 is made up of 15 amino acids. Per germline, CDR1 SEHNR and CDR2 FQNEAQ (reference sequence). With 4 bases clipped from V and 6 bases from J, the junction kept 7 bases outside the gene matches. Drawing the rest from reference TRBV7-9 and TRBJ2-5, the complete variable domain is DTGVSQNPRHKITKRGQNVTFRCDPISEHNRLYWYRQTLGQGPEFLTYFQNEAQLEKSRLLSDRFSAERPKGSFSTLEIQRTEQGDSAMYLCASSSGQGAIKTQYFGPGTRLLVL.

This chain joins TRBV11-2 and TRBJ1-2; D call uncertain. CDR1 and CDR2 from the germline V gene are SGHAT and FQNNGV. Trimming stripped 4 bases from V and 5 bases from J, with 17 bases between. This CDR3 comprises 15 residues. The CDR3 DNA follows: TGTGCCAGCAGCTCAGAACACGGGAGGGTGTATGGCTACACCTTC. Its translation is CASSSEHGRVYGYTF.

The genes are TRBV30 and TRBJ1-5; no clear D gene. Trimming took off 2 bases at V and 4 bases at J, with 12 bases between the two ends. The germline V gene encodes CDR1 GTSNPN and CDR2 SVGIG (reference sequence). The CDR3 consists of 14 residues. Here the CDR3 DNA reads TGTGCCTGGAGTACGGCACATCCGAATCAGCCCCAGCATTTT. Its protein is CAWSTAHPNQPQHF.

This clone has a single count. The sample contains more than one DNA sequence encoding this CDR3. V gene TRBV18 combines with J gene TRBJ2-1; 10 positions match TRBD2. Unmatched junction bases numbered 3, after V lost 0 bases and J lost 4 bases. Germline assignment: CDR1 KGHSH and CDR2 LQKENI. The CDR3 is 16 residues long. The CDR3: CASSPPAGGPYNEQFF. CDR3 nucleotides: TGTGCCAGCTCACCACCAGCGGGAGGGCCATACAATGAGCAGTTCTTC.

As DNA, the CDR3 is TGTGCCTGGACCTTCGGACGGAGCTCTGGAAACACCATATATTTT. Encoded protein: CAWTFGRSSGNTIYF. This chain joins TRBV30 and TRBJ1-3, with no clear D. Germline-derived CDR1 and CDR2 are GTSNPN and SVGIG (reference sequence). The CDR3 runs 15 residues. The ends were cut back, 4 bases at V and 0 bases at J, with 13 bases in the middle.

The chain is built from TRBV11-2 and TRBJ2-2; D might be TRBD2 (6 bases). The CDR3 contains 15 residues. V was cut by 6 bases and J by 2 bases, with 13 bases left in between. Per the germline V gene, CDR1 is SGHAT and CDR2 is FQNNGV. The chain's CDR3 is CASSYRTTNTGELFF. The CDR3 bases are TGTGCCAGCAGTTACCGGACTACTAACACCGGGGAGCTGTTTTTT.

The chain uses TRBV9 and TRBJ2-1, with no clear D. Deletions cut 0 bases from V and 10 bases from J, with 8 bases between. CDR3 length: 12 amino acids. The germline CDR1 and CDR2 sequences are SGDLS and YYNGEE. CDR3 loop: CASSVDVVEQFF. The DNA for the CDR3 is TGTGCCAGCAGCGTAGATGTAGTCGAGCAGTTCTTC.

The chain is built from TRBV5-1 and TRBJ2-7; D gene ambiguous. Trimming pared 1 base from V and 5 bases from J, leaving 4 bases between. This CDR3 region has 11 residues. Looked up from germline, CDR1 is SGHRS and CDR2 is YFSETQ. The DNA of the CDR3 is TGCGCCAGCAGCTTGCAAAACGAGCAGTACTTC. Amino acids: CASSLQNEQYF.

The rearrangement uses TRBV15 and TRBJ2-7; TRBD1 matches 7 bases. Trimming took 1 base from V and 5 from J; bases not matched to a gene: 5. CDR1 LNHNV and CDR2 YYDKDF come from the germline V gene (reference sequence). The CDR3 runs to 14 residues. The CDR3 nucleotides read TGTGCCACCAGCAGAGGACAGGGCGTCAACGAGCAGTACTTC. This encodes CATSRGQGVNEQYF.

The V call is TRBV30, the J call TRBJ1-2; no clear D gene. V lost 0 bases and J lost 4, with 9 bases in between. Germline V CDR1 and CDR2: GTSNPN, SVGIG (reference sequence). This CDR3 is 13 amino acids long. CDR3 coding DNA: TGTGCCTGGAGTGTAGGGCAGCTCTATGGCTACACCTTC. Its translation: CAWSVGQLYGYTF.

The chain employs TRBV4-1 and TRBJ1-1; no clear D gene. Germline CDR1 and CDR2: MGHRA and YSYEKL. The V end was cut by 4 bases, the J end by 0 bases, with 12 bases between. This CDR3 is built from 15 residues. This CDR3 is CASSRSPEVNTEAFF. The DNA of the CDR3 is TGCGCCAGCAGCCGTTCCCCTGAAGTGAACACTGAAGCTTTCTTT.

This clone came up once. The chain is built from TRBV18 and TRBJ1-6, with D unclear. The V end lost 6 bases, the J end lost 10 bases, and 16 bases lay between the germline ends. CDR1 and CDR2 from the germline V gene are KGHSH and LQKENI. CDR3 length: 14 residues. CDR3 protein: CASSPGGDSSPLHF. The CDR3 nucleotides are TGTGCCAGCTCCCCGGGCGGGGATTCATCACCCCTCCACTTT.

The rearrangement links TRBV7-8 to TRBJ1-2; a weak D match, TRBD1 (5 bases). The CDR3 is 16 amino acids. From germline, CDR1 is SGHVS and CDR2 FQNEAQ. Deletions cut 1 base from V and 4 bases from J, with 16 bases between. In DNA, the CDR3 is TGTGCCAGCAGCTTAGACATGGGACCACAACTCTATGGCTACACCTTC. Translating it yields CASSLDMGPQLYGYTF.

Remarks on this clone: Different DNA sequences within this sample yield the same CDR3. V is TRBV6-5 and J is TRBJ2-3; weak D call: TRBD2 (5 bases). The CDR3 extends over 12 amino acids. Germline CDR1 MNHEY, CDR2 SVGAGI. V was trimmed by 6 bases and J by 5 bases, leaving 9 bases between them. Written as DNA, the CDR3 is TGTGCCAGCAGCCTAGGAGGAGATACGCAGTATTTT. Amino acid sequence: CASSLGGDTQYF.

V gene TRBV11-2 combines with J gene TRBJ2-2; D is uncertain. The CDR3 has 15 residues. V dropped 5 bases and J dropped 5 bases, with 15 bases sitting between them. CDR1 is SGHAT, CDR2 FQNNGV, per germline. The CDR3 reads CASSPQWGSTGELFF. CDR3 in DNA: TGTGCCAGCAGCCCCCAATGGGGATCGACCGGGGAGCTGTTTTTT. Full variable domain (outside the CDR3, taken from reference TRBV11-2 and TRBJ2-2): EAGVAQSPRYKIIEKRQSVAFWCNPISGHATLYWYQQILGQGPKLLIQFQNNGVVDDSQLPKDRFSAERLKGVDSTLKIQPAKLEDSAVYLCASSPQWGSTGELFFGEGSRLTVL.

This clone was seen a single time. The V call is TRBV5-4, the J call TRBJ1-1, with D maybe TRBD1 (5 bases). V gave up 4 bases and J gave up 3 bases, with 19 bases separating them. Looked up from germline, CDR1 is SGHNT and CDR2 is YYREEE (reference sequence). The CDR3 is 16 amino acids. The CDR3 DNA reads TGTGCCAGCAGCCCGGGACGGCGGGACGGGGACACTGAAGCTTTCTTT. It translates to CASSPGRRDGDTEAFF.

The J gene is TRBJ2-1, the V gene TRBV4-1; D tentatively fits TRBD1 or TRBD2 (5 bases each). Germline CDR1 and CDR2: MGHRA and YSYEKL. V was cut by 1 base and J by 8 bases, with 9 bases left in between. The CDR3 runs 13 residues. The CDR3 loop reads CASSQAGAHEQFF. DNA for the CDR3: TGCGCCAGCAGCCAAGCCGGGGCGCATGAGCAGTTCTTC.

The CDR3 sequence: CAISGRDRGFPLGTEAFF. As DNA, the CDR3 is TGTGCCATCAGTGGACGGGACAGGGGGTTCCCATTGGGCACTGAAGCTTTCTTT. The gene calls are TRBV10-3 and TRBJ1-1; TRBD1 matches at 11 bases. The CDR3 loop spans 18 amino acids. With V trimmed by 4 bases and J by 4 bases, 14 bases remained unmatched. From germline, CDR1 is ENHRY and CDR2 SYGVKD.

The chain couples TRBV5-1 to TRBJ2-5, with D perhaps TRBD2 (6 bases). V dropped 4 bases and J dropped 3 bases, with 16 bases sitting between them. The CDR3 runs to 15 residues. CDR1 SGHRS and CDR2 YFSETQ come from the germline V gene. CDR3 in DNA: TGCGCCAGCAGCACCCCGGGACTGTCGAAAGAGACCCAGTACTTC. It codes for CASSTPGLSKETQYF. The whole variable domain, remainder taken from reference TRBV5-1 and TRBJ2-5, is KAGVTQTPRYLIKTRGQQVTLSCSPISGHRSVSWYQQTPGQGLQFLFEYFSETQRNKGNFPGRFSGRQFSNSRSEMNVSTLELGDSALYLCASSTPGLSKETQYFGPGTRLLVL.

The chain is built from TRBV6-6 and TRBJ1-2, with no clear D. Per germline, CDR1 MNHNY and CDR2 SVGAGI (reference sequence). This CDR3 is built from 14 residues. Trimming removed 6 bases at V and 5 bases at J, with 16 bases between. Here the CDR3 reads CASSPTRGTYGYTF. CDR3 DNA sequence: TGTGCCAGCAGCCCCACTCGAGGAACATATGGCTACACCTTC.